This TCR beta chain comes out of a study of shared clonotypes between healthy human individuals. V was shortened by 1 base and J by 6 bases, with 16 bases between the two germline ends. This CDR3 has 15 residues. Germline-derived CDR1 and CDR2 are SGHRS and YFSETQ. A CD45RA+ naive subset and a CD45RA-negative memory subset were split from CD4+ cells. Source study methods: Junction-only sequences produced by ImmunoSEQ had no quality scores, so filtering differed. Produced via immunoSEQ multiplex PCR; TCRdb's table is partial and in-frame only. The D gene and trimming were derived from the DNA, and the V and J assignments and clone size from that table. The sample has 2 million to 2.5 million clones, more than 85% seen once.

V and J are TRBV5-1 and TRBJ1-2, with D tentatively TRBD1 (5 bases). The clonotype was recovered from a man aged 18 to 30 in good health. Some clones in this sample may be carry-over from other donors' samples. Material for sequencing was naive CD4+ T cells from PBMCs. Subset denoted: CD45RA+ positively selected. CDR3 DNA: TGCGCCAGCAGCTTGCTTCAGGGTCTTCAGGATGGCTACACCTTC. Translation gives CASSLLQGLQDGYTF. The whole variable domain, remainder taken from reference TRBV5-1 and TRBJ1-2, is KAGVTQTPRYLIKTRGQQVTLSCSPISGHRSVSWYQQTPGQGLQFLFEYFSETQRNKGNFPGRFSGRQFSNSRSEMNVSTLELGDSALYLCASSLLQGLQDGYTFGSGTRLTVV.